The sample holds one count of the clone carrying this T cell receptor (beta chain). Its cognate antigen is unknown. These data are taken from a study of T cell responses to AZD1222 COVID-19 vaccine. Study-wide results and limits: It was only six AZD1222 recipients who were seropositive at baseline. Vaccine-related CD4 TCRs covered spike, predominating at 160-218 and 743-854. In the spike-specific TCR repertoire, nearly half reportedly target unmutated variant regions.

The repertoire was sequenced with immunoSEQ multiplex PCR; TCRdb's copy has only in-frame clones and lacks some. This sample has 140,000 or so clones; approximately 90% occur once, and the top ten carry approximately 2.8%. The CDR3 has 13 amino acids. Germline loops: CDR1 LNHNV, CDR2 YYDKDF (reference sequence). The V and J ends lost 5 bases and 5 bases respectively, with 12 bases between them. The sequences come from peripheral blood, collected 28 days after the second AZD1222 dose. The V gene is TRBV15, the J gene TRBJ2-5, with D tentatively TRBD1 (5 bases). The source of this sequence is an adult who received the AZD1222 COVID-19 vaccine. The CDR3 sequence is CATSSRVDETQYF. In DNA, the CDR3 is TGTGCCACCAGCTCCAGGGTCGACGAGACCCAGTACTTC.